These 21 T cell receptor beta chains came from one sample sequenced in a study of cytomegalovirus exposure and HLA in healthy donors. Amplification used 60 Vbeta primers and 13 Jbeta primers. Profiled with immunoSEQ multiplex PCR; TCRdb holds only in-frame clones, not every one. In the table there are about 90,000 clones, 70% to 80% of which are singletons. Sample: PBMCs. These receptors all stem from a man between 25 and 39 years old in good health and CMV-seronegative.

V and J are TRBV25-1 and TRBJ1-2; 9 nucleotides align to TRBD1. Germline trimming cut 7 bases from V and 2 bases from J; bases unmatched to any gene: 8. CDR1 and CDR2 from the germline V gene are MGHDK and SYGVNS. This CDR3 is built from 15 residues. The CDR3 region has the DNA TGTGCCAGCATTGGGGACAGGGAGGGGAACTATGGCTACACCTTC. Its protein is CASIGDREGNYGYTF.

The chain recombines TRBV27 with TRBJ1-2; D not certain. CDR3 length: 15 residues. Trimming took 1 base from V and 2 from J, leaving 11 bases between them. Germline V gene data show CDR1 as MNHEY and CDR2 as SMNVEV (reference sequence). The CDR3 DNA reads TGTGCCAGCAGTTTATTCGGGGTATCAAACTATGGCTACACCTTC. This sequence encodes CASSLFGVSNYGYTF.

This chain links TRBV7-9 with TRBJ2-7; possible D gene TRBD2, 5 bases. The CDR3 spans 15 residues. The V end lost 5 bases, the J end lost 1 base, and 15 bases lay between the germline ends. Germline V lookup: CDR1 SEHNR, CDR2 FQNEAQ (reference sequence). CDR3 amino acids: CASSPSGFWSYEQYF. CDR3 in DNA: TGTGCCAGCAGCCCGTCGGGGTTTTGGTCCTACGAGCAGTACTTC.

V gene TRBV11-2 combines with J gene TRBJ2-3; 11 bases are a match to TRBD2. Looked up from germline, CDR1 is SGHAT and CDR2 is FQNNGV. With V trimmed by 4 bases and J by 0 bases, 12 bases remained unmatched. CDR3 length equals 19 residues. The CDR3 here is CASSSVPGLADTSTDTQYF. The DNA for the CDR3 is TGTGCCAGCAGCTCCGTCCCGGGACTAGCGGATACTAGCACAGATACGCAGTATTTT.

The CDR3 DNA sequence: TGTGCCAGCAGAGGGGGGGGTGGCGAGCAGTACTTC. Its translation: CASRGGGGEQYF. This chain links TRBV2 with TRBJ2-7; D might be TRBD2 (7 bases). The CDR3 spans 12 residues. CDR1 is SNHLY and CDR2 is FYNNEI in the germline V gene. Trimming removed 6 bases from V and 6 bases from J, with 12 bases in between.

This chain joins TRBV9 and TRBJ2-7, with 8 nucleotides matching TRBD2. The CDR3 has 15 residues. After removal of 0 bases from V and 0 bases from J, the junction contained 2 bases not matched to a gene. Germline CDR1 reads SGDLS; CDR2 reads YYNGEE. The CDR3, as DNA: TGTGCCAGCAGCGTAGACGGGGGGGGCTCCTACGAGCAGTACTTC. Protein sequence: CASSVDGGGSYEQYF.

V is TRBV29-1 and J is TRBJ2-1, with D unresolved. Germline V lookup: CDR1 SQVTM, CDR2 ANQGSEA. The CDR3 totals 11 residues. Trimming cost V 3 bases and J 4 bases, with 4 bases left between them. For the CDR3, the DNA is TGCAGCGTTGATCTGTACAATGAGCAGTTCTTC. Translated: CSVDLYNEQFF.

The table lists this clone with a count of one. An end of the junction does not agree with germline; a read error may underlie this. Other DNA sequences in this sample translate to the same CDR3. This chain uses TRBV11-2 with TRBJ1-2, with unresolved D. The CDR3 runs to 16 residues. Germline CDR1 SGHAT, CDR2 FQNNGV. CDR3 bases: TGTGCCAGCAGCTTCGATTACCTGGGAGCTAACTACGGCTACACCTTC. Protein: CASSFDYLGANYGYTF.

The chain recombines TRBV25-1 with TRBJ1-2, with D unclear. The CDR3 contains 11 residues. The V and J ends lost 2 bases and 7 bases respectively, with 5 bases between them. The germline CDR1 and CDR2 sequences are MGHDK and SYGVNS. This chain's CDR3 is CASSEPGGYTF. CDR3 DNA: TGTGCCAGCAGTGAACCCGGTGGCTACACCTTC.

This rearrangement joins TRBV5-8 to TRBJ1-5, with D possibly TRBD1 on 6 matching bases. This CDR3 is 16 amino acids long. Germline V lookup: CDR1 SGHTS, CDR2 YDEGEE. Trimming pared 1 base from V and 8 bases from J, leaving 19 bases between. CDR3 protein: CASSLFMDRKYEPQHF. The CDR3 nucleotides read TGTGCCAGCAGCTTGTTCATGGACAGAAAATATGAGCCCCAGCATTTT.

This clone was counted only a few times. In DNA, the CDR3 is TGTGCCAGCAGCTTGGTGGGGGCCAGCTCCTACGAGCAGTACTTC. This gives the protein CASSLVGASSYEQYF. The chain uses TRBV5-6 and TRBJ2-7, with a tentative D call TRBD1 (6 bases). V was trimmed by 0 bases and J by 0 bases, leaving 10 bases between them. Germline CDR1 is SGHDT and CDR2 is YYEEEE. The CDR3 sequence is 15 residues long.

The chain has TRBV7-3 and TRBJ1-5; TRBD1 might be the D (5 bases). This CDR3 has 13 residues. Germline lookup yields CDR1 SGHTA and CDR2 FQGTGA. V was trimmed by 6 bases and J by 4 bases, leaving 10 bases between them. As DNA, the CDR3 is TGTGCCAGCAGTTTTCCAGGGAATCAGCCCCAGCATTTT. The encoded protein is CASSFPGNQPQHF.

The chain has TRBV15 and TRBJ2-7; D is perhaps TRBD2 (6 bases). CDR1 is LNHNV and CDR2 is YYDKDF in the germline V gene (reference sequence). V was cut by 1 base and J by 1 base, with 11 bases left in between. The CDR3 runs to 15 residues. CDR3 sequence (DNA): TGTGCCACCAGCAGAGCGGGGACTCCTTCCTACGAGCAGTACTTC. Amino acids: CATSRAGTPSYEQYF.

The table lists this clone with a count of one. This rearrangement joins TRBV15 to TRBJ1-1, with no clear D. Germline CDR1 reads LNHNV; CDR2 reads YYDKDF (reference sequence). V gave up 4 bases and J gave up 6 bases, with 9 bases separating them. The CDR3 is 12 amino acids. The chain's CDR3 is CATSTPHAEAFF. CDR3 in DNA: TGTGCCACCAGCACTCCACACGCTGAAGCTTTCTTT.

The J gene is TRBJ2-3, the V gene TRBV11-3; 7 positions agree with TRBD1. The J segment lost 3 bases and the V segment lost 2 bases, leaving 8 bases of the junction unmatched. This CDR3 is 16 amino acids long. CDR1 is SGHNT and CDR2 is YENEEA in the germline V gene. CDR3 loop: CASSLSQGLGTDTQYF. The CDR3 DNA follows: TGTGCCAGCAGCTTATCACAGGGGCTAGGGACAGATACGCAGTATTTT.

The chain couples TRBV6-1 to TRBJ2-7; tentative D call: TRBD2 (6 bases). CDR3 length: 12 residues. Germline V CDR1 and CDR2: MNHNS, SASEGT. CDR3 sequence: CASSEVGTLLSV. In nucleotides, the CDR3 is TGTGCCAGCAGTGAAGTTGGGACTCTCCTATCCGTC.

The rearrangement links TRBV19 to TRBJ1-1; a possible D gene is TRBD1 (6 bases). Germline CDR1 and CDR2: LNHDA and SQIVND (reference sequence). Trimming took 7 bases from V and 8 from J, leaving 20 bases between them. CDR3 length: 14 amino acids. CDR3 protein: CASILRGGGEEAFF. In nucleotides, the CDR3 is TGTGCCAGTATCCTTAGGGGGGGCGGAGAGGAAGCTTTCTTT.

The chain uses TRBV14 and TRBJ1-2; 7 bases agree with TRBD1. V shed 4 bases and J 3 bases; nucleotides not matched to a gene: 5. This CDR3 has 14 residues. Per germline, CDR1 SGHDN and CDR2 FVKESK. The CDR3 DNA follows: TGTGCCAGCAGCCCGACAGGGAGCTACTATGGCTACACCTTC. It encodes CASSPTGSYYGYTF.

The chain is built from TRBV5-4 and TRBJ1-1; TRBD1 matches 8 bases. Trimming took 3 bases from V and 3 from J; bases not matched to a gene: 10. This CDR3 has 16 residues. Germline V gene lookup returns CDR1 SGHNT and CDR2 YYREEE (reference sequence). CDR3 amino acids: CASSSFYMTGDTEAFF. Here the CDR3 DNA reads TGTGCCAGCAGCTCATTTTATATGACAGGGGACACTGAAGCTTTCTTT.

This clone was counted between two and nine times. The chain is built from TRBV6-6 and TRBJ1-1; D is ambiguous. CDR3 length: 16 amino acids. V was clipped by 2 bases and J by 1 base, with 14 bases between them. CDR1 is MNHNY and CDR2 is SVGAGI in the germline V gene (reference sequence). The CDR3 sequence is CASSYPGAGPNTEAFF. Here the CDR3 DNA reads TGTGCCAGCAGTTACCCCGGCGCAGGCCCGAACACTGAAGCTTTCTTT.

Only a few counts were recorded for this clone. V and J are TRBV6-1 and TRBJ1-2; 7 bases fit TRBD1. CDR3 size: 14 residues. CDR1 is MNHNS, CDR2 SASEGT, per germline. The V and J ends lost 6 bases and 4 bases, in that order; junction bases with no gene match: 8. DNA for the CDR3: TGTGCCAGCAGGACGGGACAGACTAGCTATGGCTACACCTTC. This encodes CASRTGQTSYGYTF.